Shown below are 6 T cell receptor beta chains from a single sample sequenced in a study of shared clonotypes between healthy human individuals. Data came from immunoSEQ multiplex PCR; TCRdb stores just in-frame clones and leaves some out. The top ten clones hold 0.11% of a sample with nearly 600,000 clones, 95% of them seen once. Only CD45RO-negative cells positively selected for CCR7 counted as naive CD8 cells, so terminally differentiated effector memory CD45RA+ cells were excluded. What was sequenced was naive CD8+ T cells sorted from blood. These receptors all stem from a woman younger than 45 in good health.

V and J are TRBV6-5 and TRBJ2-2; no clear D gene. The V gene lost 0 bases and the J gene lost 6 bases, with 11 bases spanning the gap. The CDR3 has 15 residues. Germline CDR1 reads MNHEY; CDR2 reads SVGAGI. CDR3 in amino acids: CASSYSQTVAGELFF. For the CDR3, the DNA is TGTGCCAGCAGTTACTCGCAAACTGTGGCCGGGGAGCTGTTTTTT.

This clone turned up a few times. Other nucleotide sequences in the sample specify the same CDR3. The gene calls are TRBV27 and TRBJ2-7; D uncertain. The CDR3 is 10 amino acids. V dropped 8 bases and J dropped 3 bases, with 5 bases sitting between them. Germline CDR1 MNHEY, CDR2 SMNVEV (reference sequence). The DNA of the CDR3 is TGTGCCAGCGGTCACTACGAGCAGTACTTC. Amino acid sequence: CASGHYEQYF.

This chain connects TRBV28 to TRBJ1-1; D possibly corresponds to TRBD1 (6 bases). The germline CDR1 and CDR2 sequences are MDHEN and SYDVKM. V shed 6 bases and J shed 0 bases, with 20 bases lying between them. The CDR3 has 17 amino acids. DNA of the CDR3: TGTGCCAGCAGACAACAGGAGGACAGAAACTTGAACACTGAAGCTTTCTTT. As protein: CASRQQEDRNLNTEAFF.

Details on this clone: Different DNA sequences within this sample yield the same CDR3. This rearrangement joins TRBV28 to TRBJ2-7; D not resolved. V was clipped by 5 bases and J by 2 bases, with 7 bases between them. CDR1 is MDHEN, CDR2 SYDVKM, per germline. The CDR3 consists of 12 residues. CDR3 in amino acids: CASSPDPYEQYF. In DNA, the CDR3 is TGTGCCAGCAGTCCAGACCCCTACGAGCAGTACTTC.

The genes are TRBV27 and TRBJ1-1; D remains unclear. CDR3 length: 13 amino acids. Germline V gene sequence: CDR1 MNHEY, CDR2 SMNVEV (reference sequence). V lost 4 bases to trimming and J lost 0 bases, with 6 bases between them. For the CDR3, the DNA is TGTGCCAGCAGTTATGGTCTGAACACTGAAGCTTTCTTT. Amino acids: CASSYGLNTEAFF.

V usage is TRBV2 and J usage is TRBJ1-2; D unclear. V gave up 2 bases and J gave up 4 bases, with 11 bases separating them. Per the germline V gene, CDR1 is SNHLY and CDR2 is FYNNEI. This CDR3 is 14 amino acids long. CDR3 sequence: CASSENHQLYGYTF. The CDR3 DNA follows: TGTGCCAGCAGTGAAAATCACCAACTCTATGGCTACACCTTC. The entire variable domain, with the rest obtained from reference TRBV2 and TRBJ1-2, is as follows: EPEVTQTPSHQVTQMGQEVILRCVPISNHLYFYWYRQILGQKVEFLVSFYNNEISEKSEIFDDQFSVERPDGSNFTLKIRSTKLEDSAMYFCASSENHQLYGYTFGSGTRLTVV.